This paragraph reports one TCR beta chain. This entry comes from a study of blood T cell repertoires in COVID-19. Background on the study: In each case, the material was cDNA or gDNA derived from T cells, B-cell-depleted T cells, or PBMCs.

Germline lookup yields CDR1 KGHSH and CDR2 LQKENI. The CDR3 totals 15 residues. Trimming left V 0 bases short and J 4 bases short, with 9 bases between. Method: immunoSEQ multiplex PCR; TCRdb's copy keeps in-frame clones and lacks some. The top ten clones hold 2% to 2.5% of a sample with roughly 250,000 clones, 70% to 90% of them seen once. The source material was peripheral blood. The chain employs TRBV18 and TRBJ2-2; D is perhaps TRBD2 (5 bases). The sequence was collected from a woman in her forties who had recovered from COVID-19. The CDR3 loop is CASSPPGRATGELFF. Written as DNA, the CDR3 is TGTGCCAGCTCACCACCGGGGAGAGCCACCGGGGAGCTGTTTTTT.